Presented here are 22 T cell receptor beta chains from one specimen sequenced in a study of cytomegalovirus exposure and HLA in healthy donors. PCR amplification relied on 60 Vbeta primers (plus 13 Jbeta primers). This table comes from immunoSEQ multiplex PCR, and its TCRdb copy is limited to in-frame clones, with some not included. The table lists about 180,000 clones, around 80% of them singletons. Sequencing was carried out using PBMCs. Receptors were obtained from a girl aged 10-17 years in good health and CMV-seropositive.

The chain uses TRBV27 and TRBJ2-3; TRBD1 aligns across 7 bases. CDR1 MNHEY and CDR2 SMNVEV come from the germline V gene (reference sequence). This CDR3 region has 16 residues. V shed 2 bases and J 2 bases; nucleotides not matched to a gene: 7. For the CDR3, the DNA is TGTGCCAGCAGTTTAAGGGGGCTGACTTCCACAGATACGCAGTATTTT. Translation gives CASSLRGLTSTDTQYF.

The CDR3 DNA reads as TGTGCCAGCAGCAGGGACAGTAATCAGCCCCAGCATTTT. Amino acid sequence: CASSRDSNQPQHF. The V and J genes are TRBV5-6 and TRBJ1-5; 7 nucleotides align to TRBD1. Trimming cost V 4 bases and J 4 bases; bases outside gene matches: 2. CDR3 length: 13 amino acids. Germline CDR1 SGHDT, CDR2 YYEEEE.

This chain links TRBV2 with TRBJ1-6; the match to TRBD1 covers 8 bases. CDR1 and CDR2 from the germline V gene are SNHLY and FYNNEI. Trimming at V came to 7 bases and at J to 0 bases, leaving 5 bases not matched to a gene. CDR3 length: 16 residues. In DNA form, the CDR3 reads TGTGCCAGCAAACCGACAGGGGCCTCCTATAATTCACCCCTCCACTTT. The encoded protein is CASKPTGASYNSPLHF.

The count of this clone is one. The chain links TRBV19 to TRBJ2-7, with 8 bases matching TRBD1. This CDR3 is 14 amino acids long. Looked up from germline, CDR1 is LNHDA and CDR2 is SQIVND (reference sequence). V lost 2 bases, J lost 5 bases, and 5 bases stayed unmatched. The CDR3 sequence is CASSITGGNNEQYF. CDR3 coding DNA: TGTGCCAGTAGTATAACAGGGGGAAATAACGAGCAGTACTTC.

The chain links TRBV7-6 to TRBJ2-3; D is perhaps TRBD1 (5 bases). CDR3 size: 19 residues. The ends were cut back, 1 base at V and 4 bases at J, with 24 bases in the middle. From germline, CDR1 is SGHVS and CDR2 FNYEAQ. The CDR3, as DNA: TGTGCCAGCAGCTTAGGTCGCGCCCGGCACATCCTGGGGCCAGATACGCAGTATTTT. It translates to CASSLGRARHILGPDTQYF.

This chain uses TRBV6-5 with TRBJ2-3, with D possibly TRBD1 on 5 matching bases. Trimming took 4 bases from V and 3 from J, leaving 8 bases between them. From germline, CDR1 is MNHEY and CDR2 SVGAGI. This CDR3 is 13 amino acids long. The CDR3 DNA reads as TGTGCCAGCAGTTTCCCAGGGACAGATACGCAGTATTTT. Translation: CASSFPGTDTQYF.

The chain uses TRBV5-1 and TRBJ2-3; D is perhaps TRBD2 (5 bases). The V end lost 4 bases, the J end lost 5 bases, and 8 bases lay between the germline ends. In germline, CDR1 is SGHRS, CDR2 YFSETQ. CDR3 length equals 12 residues. CDR3 DNA sequence: TGCGCCAGCAGCCTAGGACTAGATACGCAGTATTTT. This encodes CASSLGLDTQYF.

This clone was seen once. V usage is TRBV9 and J usage is TRBJ2-5, with 8 bases that match TRBD1. This CDR3 region has 16 residues. The V gene's germline CDR1 is SGDLS and CDR2 YYNGEE. J lost 2 bases, V lost 0 bases, and 6 bases had no gene match. Here the CDR3 reads CASSVAGGFRQETQYF. The CDR3 bases are TGTGCCAGCAGCGTAGCAGGGGGCTTTCGGCAAGAGACCCAGTACTTC.

This chain uses TRBV4-3 with TRBJ2-5; TRBD1 aligns across 7 bases. The last part of the DNA fits TRBJ2-7 better; the J call may be wrong. The CDR3 spans 15 residues. Germline CDR1 is LGHNA and CDR2 is YSLEER. Here the CDR3 reads CASSQLQGVTYEQYF. CDR3 DNA: TGCGCCAGCAGCCAGCTCCAGGGGGTTACCTACGAGCAGTACTTC.

V and J are TRBV5-1 and TRBJ2-5, with D perhaps matching TRBD1 (6 bases). Looked up from germline, CDR1 is SGHRS and CDR2 is YFSETQ. The CDR3 has 14 residues. V dropped 4 bases and J dropped 7 bases, with 17 bases sitting between them. DNA for the CDR3: TGCGCCAGCAGCCCGTTCAGCCTACAGGGGACCCAGTACTTC. This encodes CASSPFSLQGTQYF.

The V call is TRBV4-1, the J call TRBJ2-3; D perhaps matches TRBD2 (6 bases). Trimming left V 1 base short and J 2 bases short, with 10 bases between. The V gene's germline CDR1 is MGHRA and CDR2 YSYEKL. This CDR3 is 15 amino acids long. The CDR3 region is CASSQVAGLTDTQYF. The CDR3 DNA reads as TGCGCCAGCAGCCAAGTGGCGGGACTCACAGATACGCAGTATTTT.

The table lists this clone with a count of one. This rearrangement joins TRBV27 to TRBJ2-6; D gene uncertain. Germline loops: CDR1 MNHEY, CDR2 SMNVEV (reference sequence). This CDR3 is 16 amino acids long. V dropped 3 bases and J dropped 0 bases, with 9 bases sitting between them. The CDR3 nucleotides are TGTGCCAGCAGTTTTTACAGCTCCTCTGGGGCCAACGTCCTGACTTTC. This translates into CASSFYSSSGANVLTF.

This clone was recorded a few times. V gene TRBV5-4 combines with J gene TRBJ2-1, with 14 bases that match TRBD2. V lost 4 bases and J lost 8; bases outside the gene matches: 8. CDR3 length equals 16 residues. Germline CDR1 reads SGHNT; CDR2 reads YYREEE (reference sequence). CDR3 sequence reads: CASSRPGLAGDDEQFF. DNA for the CDR3: TGTGCCAGCAGCAGACCGGGACTAGCGGGAGATGATGAGCAGTTCTTC.

About this clone: Compared with germline, one end of the junction differs, possibly owing to a read error. The same CDR3 is also encoded by other DNA sequences in this sample. The chain has TRBV6-1 and TRBJ2-1; 13 bases fit TRBD2. The CDR3 is 16 amino acids. From germline, CDR1 is MNHNS and CDR2 SASEGT. The CDR3 bases are TGCGCCAGCAGTGGGCGACTAGCGGGAGGCTACAATGAGCAGTTCTTC. Amino acid sequence: CASSGRLAGGYNEQFF.

This chain's CDR3 is CASSYSTSGLGETQYF. CDR3 sequence (DNA): TGTGCCAGCAGTTACTCAACTAGCGGACTGGGGGAGACCCAGTACTTC. This chain joins TRBV6-5 and TRBJ2-5, with TRBD2 matching over 8 bases. V shed 0 bases, J shed 5 bases, and the junction held 8 bases outside the gene matches. The CDR3 runs 16 residues. Germline V gene lookup returns CDR1 MNHEY and CDR2 SVGAGI.

This chain joins TRBV10-3 and TRBJ2-1; 8 positions match TRBD2. Germline V CDR1 and CDR2: ENHRY, SYGVKD. This CDR3 region has 15 residues. The trim removed 6 bases at V and 1 base at J, leaving 5 bases unmatched. The CDR3 loop reads CAISKSGGSYNEQFF. In nucleotides, the CDR3 is TGTGCCATCAGCAAGAGCGGGGGTTCCTACAATGAGCAGTTCTTC.

The chain is built from TRBV28 and TRBJ2-3; the match to TRBD2 covers 9 bases. CDR1 is MDHEN and CDR2 is SYDVKM in the germline V gene. Trimming at V came to 8 bases and at J to 3 bases, leaving 6 bases not matched to a gene. The CDR3 is 14 amino acids. The DNA of the CDR3 is TGTGCCAGCTCCTGGGCGGGAGGGACAGATACGCAGTATTTT. Translated: CASSWAGGTDTQYF.

V gene TRBV5-4 combines with J gene TRBJ2-5; a possible D gene is TRBD2 (5 bases). The tail of the sequence fits TRBJ2-7 better, so the J call may be wrong. CDR1 is SGHNT, CDR2 YYREEE, per germline (reference sequence). CDR3 size: 16 residues. The CDR3 spells CASSLIDRVLSDEQYF. The CDR3 coding sequence is TGTGCCAGCAGCTTAATTGATAGGGTCCTTAGCGACGAGCAGTACTTC.

This clone came up a few times. The V gene is TRBV18, the J gene TRBJ2-7, with D hard to call. The V gene's germline CDR1 is KGHSH and CDR2 LQKENI. This CDR3 comprises 14 residues. Trimming left V 2 bases short and J 0 bases short, with 8 bases between. CDR3: CASSPDQASYEQYF. In DNA form, the CDR3 reads TGTGCCAGCTCACCAGATCAGGCCTCCTACGAGCAGTACTTC.

V gene TRBV30 combines with J gene TRBJ1-3, with TRBD1 as a possible D gene (6 bases). This CDR3 is built from 15 residues. CDR1 GTSNPN and CDR2 SVGIG come from the germline V gene (reference sequence). The V end was cut by 1 base, the J end by 2 bases, with 12 bases between. The CDR3 region has the DNA TGTGCCTGGAGTGGTCTGTCAGGGGCTGGAAACACCATATATTTT. Amino acid sequence: CAWSGLSGAGNTIYF.

The chain uses TRBV5-4 and TRBJ2-3; D ambiguous. Germline V lookup: CDR1 SGHNT, CDR2 YYREEE (reference sequence). With 4 bases removed from V and 1 base from J, the gap between germline ends came to 7 bases. The CDR3 covers 13 residues. CDR3 residues: CASSRSGTDTQYF. CDR3 bases: TGTGCCAGCAGCCGGAGTGGCACAGATACGCAGTATTTT.

The chain recombines TRBV4-1 with TRBJ2-1, with 8 bases fitting TRBD2. V shed 0 bases and J 3 bases; nucleotides not matched to a gene: 4. CDR3 length: 16 residues. CDR1 is MGHRA and CDR2 is YSYEKL in the germline V gene. CDR3: CASSQETSVYYNEQFF. The DNA of the CDR3 is TGCGCCAGCAGCCAAGAGACTAGCGTATACTACAATGAGCAGTTCTTC.